This passage covers 31 T cell receptor beta chains from one sample sequenced in a study of T cell responses to AZD1222 COVID-19 vaccine. Generated by immunoSEQ multiplex PCR, the TCRdb table keeps only in-frame clones and is missing some. The table lists roughly 190,000 clones, 85% to 95% of them singletons, with roughly 3.9% in the top ten. The sample consisted of peripheral blood, taken on day 0 of AZD1222 vaccination. These receptor sequences come from an adult in good health.

This chain links TRBV12-3 or TRBV12-4 with TRBJ1-1, with D possibly matching TRBD1 (5 bases). The germline V and J ends were trimmed by 5 bases and 10 bases, with 14 bases remaining between them. The CDR3 spans 12 residues. CDR3 nucleotide sequence: TGTGCCAGCAGTGAGAGACAGTTACGAGCTTTCTTT. Protein sequence: CASSERQLRAFF.

This chain links TRBV5-4 with TRBJ2-3; D is undetermined. The germline V gene has CDR1 SGHNT and CDR2 YYREEE (reference sequence). This CDR3 has 15 amino acids. Deletions cut 1 base from V and 0 bases from J, with 9 bases between. The CDR3 here is CASSLYGLSTDTQYF. The CDR3 DNA follows: TGTGCCAGCAGCTTGTATGGGTTGAGCACAGATACGCAGTATTTT.

The chain links TRBV7-9 to TRBJ1-5; TRBD1 matches 8 bases. The CDR3 loop spans 15 amino acids. Germline V gene data show CDR1 as SEHNR and CDR2 as FQNEAQ (reference sequence). V was clipped by 1 base and J by 7 bases; unmatched bases: 6. The chain's CDR3 is CASSLGTGFLQPQHF. CDR3 in DNA: TGTGCCAGCAGCTTAGGGACAGGGTTTCTCCAGCCCCAGCATTTT.

The chain joins TRBV10-2 to TRBJ1-6; 7 nucleotides align to TRBD1. The CDR3 consists of 14 residues. Germline lookup yields CDR1 WSHSY and CDR2 SAAADI. Trimming cost V 4 bases and J 3 bases; bases outside gene matches: 0. Here the CDR3 reads CASSGTGYNSPLHF. CDR3 nucleotide sequence: TGCGCCAGCAGTGGGACAGGCTATAATTCACCCCTCCACTTT.

The chain employs TRBV3-1 (or the pseudogene TRBV3-2) and TRBJ1-2, with D unresolved. Trimming shortened V by 1 base and J by 4 bases, and 7 bases separated the two germline ends. There are 13 residues in the CDR3. Germline loops: CDR1 LGHDT, CDR2 YNNKEL (reference sequence). Here the CDR3 DNA reads TGTGCCAGCAGCCAAGTACAGATCTATGGCTACACCTTC. It yields the protein CASSQVQIYGYTF.

This chain connects TRBV7-8 to TRBJ2-2; the D gene is possibly TRBD1 (5 bases). The germline V and J ends were trimmed by 7 bases and 4 bases, with 13 bases remaining between them. The CDR3 spans 14 residues. Germline CDR1 is SGHVS and CDR2 is FQNEAQ. This CDR3 is CASKVQGGTGELFF. CDR3 sequence (DNA): TGTGCCAGCAAAGTCCAGGGCGGCACCGGGGAGCTGTTTTTT. Full variable domain (outside the CDR3, taken from reference TRBV7-8 and TRBJ2-2): GAGVSQSPRYKVAKRGQDVALRCDPISGHVSLFWYQQALGQGPEFLTYFQNEAQLDKSGLPSDRFFAERPEGSVSTLKIQRTQQEDSAVYLCASKVQGGTGELFFGEGSRLTVL.

The chain recombines TRBV28 with TRBJ2-7, with 7 bases lining up with TRBD1. This CDR3 comprises 13 residues. After removal of 4 bases from V and 1 base from J, the junction contained 1 base not matched to a gene. Germline-derived CDR1 and CDR2 are MDHEN and SYDVKM. CDR3 residues: CASSSGQSYEQYF. The DNA for the CDR3 is TGTGCCAGCAGTTCGGGACAGTCCTACGAGCAGTACTTC.

V is TRBV21-1 and J is TRBJ2-7. TRBV21-1 is an annotated pseudogene. The CDR3 totals 16 residues. CDR3 amino acids: CASSKGRTMEAYEQYF. Here the CDR3 DNA reads TGTGCCAGCAGCAAAGGTAGGACGATGGAAGCCTACGAGCAGTACTTC.

V gene TRBV3-1 (or the pseudogene TRBV3-2) combines with J gene TRBJ1-5, with D unclear. This CDR3 comprises 15 residues. Germline V CDR1 and CDR2: LGHDT, YNNKEL (reference sequence). V lost 4 bases and J lost 3, with 13 bases in between. As DNA, the CDR3 is TGTGCCAGCAGCCCGCGAGGTGCTGTCAATCAGCCCCAGCATTTT. It specifies CASSPRGAVNQPQHF.

V gene TRBV2 combines with J gene TRBJ1-2; D unresolved. The V gene lost 5 bases and the J gene lost 5 bases, with 9 bases spanning the gap. Germline V CDR1 and CDR2: SNHLY, FYNNEI. The CDR3 extends over 12 amino acids. The CDR3, as DNA: TGTGCCAGCAGTTCGACGGTGTATGGCTACACCTTC. It yields the protein CASSSTVYGYTF.

The chain carries TRBV5-8 and TRBJ2-3; 7 nucleotides align to TRBD1. Germline V gene sequence: CDR1 SGHTS, CDR2 YDEGEE. The CDR3 is 16 residues long. V shed 0 bases, J shed 5 bases, and the junction held 9 bases outside the gene matches. CDR3: CASSLEGAGGGDTQYF. Written as DNA, the CDR3 is TGTGCCAGCAGCTTGGAGGGTGCAGGGGGTGGAGATACGCAGTATTTT.

V gene TRBV12-3 or TRBV12-4 combines with J gene TRBJ1-1; D remains unclear. The V end was cut by 4 bases, the J end by 8 bases, with 8 bases between. The CDR3 loop spans 11 amino acids. Here the CDR3 DNA reads TGTGCCAGCAGTTCACAGCTAGAAGCTTTCTTT. Translating it yields CASSSQLEAFF.

This chain links TRBV6-1 with TRBJ1-3; D might be TRBD1 (5 bases). Germline CDR1 MNHNS, CDR2 SASEGT. The V and J ends lost 2 bases and 4 bases respectively, with 12 bases between them. CDR3 size: 15 residues. This CDR3 reads CASSEFRGTGNTIYF. CDR3 coding DNA: TGTGCCAGCAGTGAATTTCGGGGGACCGGAAACACCATATATTTT.

This CDR3 is CASSDSGYEQYF. The CDR3 DNA is TGTGCCAGTAGTGACAGCGGATACGAGCAGTACTTC. This rearrangement joins TRBV19 to TRBJ2-7; D is perhaps TRBD1 or TRBD2 (5 bases each). V gave up 5 bases and J gave up 4 bases, with 9 bases separating them. The CDR3 is made up of 12 amino acids. In germline, CDR1 is LNHDA, CDR2 SQIVND (reference sequence).

V and J are TRBV10-3 and TRBJ2-7; no reliable D call. V lost 4 bases, J lost 5 bases, and 12 bases lay in between. Germline CDR1 is ENHRY and CDR2 is SYGVKD. CDR3 size: 13 residues. CDR3 sequence (DNA): TGTGCCATCAGTGGCAGGTCCTCAGACGAGCAGTACTTC. Protein product: CAISGRSSDEQYF.

The chain links TRBV7-9 to TRBJ1-1; TRBD1 aligns across 8 bases. Germline CDR1 and CDR2: SEHNR and FQNEAQ (reference sequence). The CDR3 totals 12 residues. The ends lost 5 bases at V and 7 bases at J; junction bases unmatched: 3. The DNA of the CDR3 is TGTGCCAGCAGCCGTGACAGGGGTGAAGCTTTCTTT. Its translation is CASSRDRGEAFF.

V and J are TRBV27 and TRBJ2-7; TRBD2 matches at 11 bases. CDR1 is MNHEY, CDR2 SMNVEV, per germline (reference sequence). The CDR3 loop spans 13 amino acids. Losses at the gene ends were 5 bases for V and 7 bases for J; bases not matched to a gene: 4. The CDR3 DNA sequence: TGTGCCAGCAGTCTAGCGGGAGGACGGGAGCAGTACTTC. Amino acid sequence: CASSLAGGREQYF.

This chain links TRBV4-2 with TRBJ2-7; D not certain. Germline assignment: CDR1 LGHNA and CDR2 YNFKEQ. V lost 4 bases, J lost 0 bases, and 10 bases lay in between. This CDR3 has 14 amino acids. The CDR3 loop reads CASSPAGFSYEQYF. CDR3 coding DNA: TGTGCCAGCAGCCCGGCCGGGTTCTCCTACGAGCAGTACTTC.

The CDR3 loop reads CASSRTTLTNQPQHF. The CDR3 DNA reads TGCGCCAGCAGCCGAACGACTCTTACCAATCAGCCCCAGCATTTT. This sequence joins TRBV5-1 and TRBJ1-5, with no clear D. V shed 4 bases and J shed 3 bases, with 14 bases lying between them. CDR1 is SGHRS and CDR2 is YFSETQ in the germline V gene. The length of the CDR3 is 15 residues.

The chain couples TRBV19 to TRBJ1-1; 9 bases agree with TRBD1. CDR3 length: 13 residues. CDR1 is LNHDA and CDR2 is SQIVND in the germline V gene (reference sequence). V lost 5 bases, J lost 4 bases, and 2 bases stayed unmatched. CDR3 sequence (DNA): TGTGCCAGTAGTGGACAGGGGATCACTGAAGCTTTCTTT. Its translation: CASSGQGITEAFF. Drawing the rest from reference TRBV19 and TRBJ1-1, the complete variable domain is DGGITQSPKYLFRKEGQNVTLSCEQNLNHDAMYWYRQDPGQGLRLIYYSQIVNDFQKGDIAEGYSVSREKKESFPLTVTSAQKNPTAFYLCASSGQGITEAFFGQGTRLTVV.

The gene calls are TRBV4-1 and TRBJ1-5; TRBD1 aligns across 9 bases. The CDR3 spans 22 residues. Unmatched junction bases numbered 21, after V lost 3 bases and J lost 0 bases. CDR1 MGHRA and CDR2 YSYEKL come from the germline V gene. In DNA, the CDR3 is TGCGCCAGCAGCCACCCTAGTCTTCGGGACAGGGAAGCCCGCTATAGCAATCAGCCCCAGCATTTT. Amino acid sequence: CASSHPSLRDREARYSNQPQHF.

V is TRBV6-2 or TRBV6-3 and J is TRBJ2-5; TRBD2 might be the D (6 bases). Germline V CDR1 and CDR2: MNHEY, SVGEGT. The CDR3 has 15 amino acids. V dropped 0 bases and J dropped 2 bases, with 10 bases sitting between them. CDR3 protein: CASSYSIAVQETQYF. CDR3 DNA: TGTGCCAGCAGTTACTCGATAGCGGTTCAAGAGACCCAGTACTTC.

The genes are TRBV9 and TRBJ1-2; D might be TRBD1 (6 bases). Germline assignment: CDR1 SGDLS and CDR2 YYNGEE. The V and J ends lost 1 base and 0 bases respectively, with 16 bases between them. The CDR3 sequence is 17 residues long. The chain's CDR3 is CASSVTDGGLANYGYTF. The CDR3 region has the DNA TGTGCCAGCAGCGTAACCGATGGGGGGCTAGCTAACTATGGCTACACCTTC.

This clone was recorded a few times. The V call is TRBV19, the J call TRBJ1-5, with a possible D match to TRBD1 (5 bases). Germline values: CDR1 LNHDA, CDR2 SQIVND (reference sequence). The CDR3 has 13 residues. Trimming removed 6 bases from V and 9 bases from J, with 15 bases in between. This CDR3 reads CASSQTVPGPQHF. The CDR3 DNA reads as TGTGCCAGTAGCCAGACAGTCCCGGGGCCCCAGCATTTT.

In regard to this clone: An end of the junction differs from the germline gene, which may be a read error. This chain links TRBV11-2 with TRBJ1-2; D is undetermined. This CDR3 spans 11 amino acids. From germline, CDR1 is SGHAT and CDR2 FQNNGV. DNA of the CDR3: TGTGCCAGCCGCTTCTACTATGGCTACACCTTC. Translated, it gives CASRFYYGYTF.

The chain uses TRBV7-2 and TRBJ1-1; no clear D gene. V was clipped by 4 bases and J by 1 base, with 10 bases between them. The germline V gene has CDR1 SGHTA and CDR2 FQGNSA. This CDR3 is 14 amino acids long. The CDR3 sequence: CASSYSRANTEAFF. The CDR3, as DNA: TGTGCCAGCAGCTACTCTCGGGCGAACACTGAAGCTTTCTTT.

In its sample, this clone was seen once. The chain uses TRBV7-9 and TRBJ1-6, with TRBD1 matching over 9 bases. CDR1 and CDR2 (germline): SEHNR, FQNEAQ (reference sequence). V dropped 5 bases and J dropped 9; count of bases not matched to a gene: 11. CDR3 size: 16 residues. The CDR3 bases are TGTGCCAGCAGCCCGCGGACAGGGGAAGGGGGTTCACCCCTCCACTTT. It encodes CASSPRTGEGGSPLHF. The entire variable domain, with the rest obtained from reference TRBV7-9 and TRBJ1-6, is as follows: DTGVSQNPRHKITKRGQNVTFRCDPISEHNRLYWYRQTLGQGPEFLTYFQNEAQLEKSRLLSDRFSAERPKGSFSTLEIQRTEQGDSAMYLCASSPRTGEGGSPLHFGNGTRLTVT.

The chain uses TRBV27 and TRBJ1-2; possibly TRBD1 for D (5 bases). Looked up from germline, CDR1 is MNHEY and CDR2 is SMNVEV (reference sequence). V was clipped by 6 bases and J by 4 bases, with 18 bases between them. This CDR3 region has 15 residues. CDR3 in DNA: TGTGCCAGCAGAATGGGACGGACGCTTCTCTATGGCTACACCTTC. It specifies CASRMGRTLLYGYTF.

In its sample, this clone was seen once. The chain employs TRBV2 and TRBJ1-5; 7 nucleotides match TRBD1. The V segment lost 6 bases and the J segment 0 bases; nucleotides outside the gene matches: 11. The CDR3 has 17 amino acids. CDR1 is SNHLY, CDR2 FYNNEI, per germline. The CDR3 DNA is TGTGCCAGCAGCATTCCCGGGACAGCCCATAGCAATCAGCCCCAGCATTTT. Amino acid sequence: CASSIPGTAHSNQPQHF. The variable domain in full, with the rest retrieved from reference TRBV2 and TRBJ1-5, is EPEVTQTPSHQVTQMGQEVILRCVPISNHLYFYWYRQILGQKVEFLVSFYNNEISEKSEIFDDQFSVERPDGSNFTLKIRSTKLEDSAMYFCASSIPGTAHSNQPQHFGDGTRLSIL.

The chain recombines TRBV7-6 with TRBJ1-1; D call uncertain. The V end lost 1 base, the J end lost 7 bases, and 4 bases lay between the germline ends. Germline CDR1 and CDR2: SGHVS and FNYEAQ. The CDR3 has 11 residues. The CDR3 here is CASSLGREAFF. The CDR3 DNA reads TGTGCCAGCAGCTTAGGCCGTGAAGCTTTCTTT.

The chain employs TRBV5-1 and TRBJ1-3, with TRBD1 matching over 8 bases. Looked up from germline, CDR1 is SGHRS and CDR2 is YFSETQ. Trimming at V came to 4 bases and at J to 4 bases, leaving 4 bases not matched to a gene. The CDR3 sequence is 14 residues long. The CDR3 DNA is TGCGCCAGCAGCCCAGGGGGCGCGGGAAACACCATATATTTT. As protein: CASSPGGAGNTIYF.